The present TCR beta chain was sequenced within a study of tissue T cells after allogeneic stem cell transplantation. A remark on this clone: Gene and germline names: mouse. Read sequence stops 1 residue before the CDR3 end, and the germline J gene provides the missing end.

Survey-depth TCRbeta CDR3 sequencing reported V/J genes and productive frequencies. Profiling relied on immunoSEQ multiplex PCR, and the TCRdb table lists in-frame clones only, not all of them. The sample includes approximately 4,500 clones, around half of them seen just once. The time point here: mouse harvest day 14 after allogeneic transplant. Each mouse received 10^7 T-cell-depleted marrow cells plus 10^6 splenic CD5+ T cells by tail vein. Per germline, CDR1 SGHSA and CDR2 FRNQAP. This CDR3 contains 14 residues. Germline trimming cut 3 bases from V and 2 bases from J; bases unmatched to any gene: 3.

The sequenced sample consisted of lymph node tissue. J is TRBJ2-7 and V is TRBV16, with 8 bases fitting TRBD1. This clonotype was obtained from a female BALB/c mouse given C57BL/6 T cells with graft-versus-host disease after an allogeneic hematopoietic cell transplant. The sequenced CDR3 bases are TGTGCAAGCAGCTTGGCAGGGGGCCCCTATGAACAGTAC. The encoded protein is CASSLAGGPYEQY. Given in full, the CDR3 is CASSLAGGPYEQYF.